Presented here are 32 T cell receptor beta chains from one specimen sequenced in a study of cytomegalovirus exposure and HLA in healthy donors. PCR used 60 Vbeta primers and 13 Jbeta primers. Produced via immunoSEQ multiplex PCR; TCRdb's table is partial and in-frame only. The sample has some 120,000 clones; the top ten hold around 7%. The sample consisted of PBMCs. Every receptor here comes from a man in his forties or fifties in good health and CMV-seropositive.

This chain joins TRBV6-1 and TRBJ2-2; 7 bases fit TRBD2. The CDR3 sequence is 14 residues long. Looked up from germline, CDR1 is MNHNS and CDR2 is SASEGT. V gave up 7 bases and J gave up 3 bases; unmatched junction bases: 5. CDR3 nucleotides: TGTGCCAGCATCGGACTAGGGTACACCGGGGAGCTGTTTTTT. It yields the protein CASIGLGYTGELFF.

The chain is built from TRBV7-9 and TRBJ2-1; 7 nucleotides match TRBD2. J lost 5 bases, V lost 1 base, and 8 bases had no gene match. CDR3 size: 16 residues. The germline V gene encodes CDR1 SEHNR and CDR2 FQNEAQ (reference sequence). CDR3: CASSLGRTRPNNEQFF. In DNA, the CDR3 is TGTGCCAGCAGCTTAGGAAGGACTAGACCCAACAATGAGCAGTTCTTC.

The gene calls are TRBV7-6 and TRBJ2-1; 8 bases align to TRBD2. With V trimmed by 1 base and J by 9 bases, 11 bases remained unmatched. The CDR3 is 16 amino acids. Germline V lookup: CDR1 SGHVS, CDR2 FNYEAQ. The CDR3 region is CASSLEGLEPISEQFF. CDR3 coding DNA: TGTGCCAGCAGCTTAGAGGGACTAGAACCCATTAGTGAGCAGTTCTTC.

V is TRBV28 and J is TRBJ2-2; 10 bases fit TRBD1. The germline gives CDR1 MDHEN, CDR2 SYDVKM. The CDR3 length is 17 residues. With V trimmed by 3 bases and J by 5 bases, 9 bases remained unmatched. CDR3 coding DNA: TGTGCCAGCAGTTTCAGGACAGGGGGTACAGGGACCGGGGAGCTGTTTTTT. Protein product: CASSFRTGGTGTGELFF.

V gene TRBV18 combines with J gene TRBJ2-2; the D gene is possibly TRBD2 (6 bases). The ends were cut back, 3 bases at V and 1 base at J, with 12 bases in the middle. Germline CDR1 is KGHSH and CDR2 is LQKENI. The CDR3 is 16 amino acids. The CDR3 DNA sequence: TGTGCCAGCTCACCCAGACTAGTGGAGAACACCGGGGAGCTGTTTTTT. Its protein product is CASSPRLVENTGELFF.

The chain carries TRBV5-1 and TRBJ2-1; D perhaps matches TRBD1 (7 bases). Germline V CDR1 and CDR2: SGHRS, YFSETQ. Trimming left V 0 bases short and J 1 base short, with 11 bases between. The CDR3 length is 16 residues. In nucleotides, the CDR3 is TGCGCCAGCAGCTTGGAGGAGGGGGCTTCCTACAATGAGCAGTTCTTC. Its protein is CASSLEEGASYNEQFF.

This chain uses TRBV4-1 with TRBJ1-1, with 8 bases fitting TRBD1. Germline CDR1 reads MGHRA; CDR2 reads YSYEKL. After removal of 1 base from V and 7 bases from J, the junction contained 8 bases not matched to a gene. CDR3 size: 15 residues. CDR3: CASSQGQGNIGEAFF. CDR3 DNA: TGCGCCAGCAGCCAAGGACAGGGGAACATTGGTGAAGCTTTCTTT.

The CDR3 reads CASRIGSGEQYF. The CDR3 coding sequence is TGTGCCAGCCGGATAGGTTCCGGGGAGCAGTACTTC. The chain links TRBV7-2 to TRBJ2-7; D is ambiguous. Deletions cut 8 bases from V and 7 bases from J, with 15 bases between. The CDR3 is made up of 12 amino acids. CDR1 is SGHTA, CDR2 FQGNSA, per germline.

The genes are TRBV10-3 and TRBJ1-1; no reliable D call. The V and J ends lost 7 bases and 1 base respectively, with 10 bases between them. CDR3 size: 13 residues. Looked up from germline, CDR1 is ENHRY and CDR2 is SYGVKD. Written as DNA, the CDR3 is TGTGCCATCAAGATTAAGCAGAACACTGAAGCTTTCTTT. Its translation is CAIKIKQNTEAFF.

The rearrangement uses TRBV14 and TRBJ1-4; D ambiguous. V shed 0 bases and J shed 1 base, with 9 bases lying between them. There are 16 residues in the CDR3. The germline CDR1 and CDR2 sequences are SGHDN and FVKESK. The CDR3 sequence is CASSQDLFGTNEKLFF. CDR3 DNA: TGTGCCAGCAGCCAAGATCTATTCGGAACTAATGAAAAACTGTTTTTT.

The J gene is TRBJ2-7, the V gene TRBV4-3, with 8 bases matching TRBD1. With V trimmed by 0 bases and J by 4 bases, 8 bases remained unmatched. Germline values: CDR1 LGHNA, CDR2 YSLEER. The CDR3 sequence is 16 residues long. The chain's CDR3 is CASSQDIRQGLYEQYF. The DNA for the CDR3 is TGCGCCAGCAGCCAAGATATTCGACAGGGGTTGTACGAGCAGTACTTC.

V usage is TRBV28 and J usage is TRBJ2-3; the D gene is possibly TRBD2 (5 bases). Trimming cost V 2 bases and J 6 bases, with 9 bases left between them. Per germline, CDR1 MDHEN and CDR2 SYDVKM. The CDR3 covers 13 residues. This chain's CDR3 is CASSLAGGDTQYF. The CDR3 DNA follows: TGTGCCAGCAGTTTAGCGGGCGGGGATACGCAGTATTTT.

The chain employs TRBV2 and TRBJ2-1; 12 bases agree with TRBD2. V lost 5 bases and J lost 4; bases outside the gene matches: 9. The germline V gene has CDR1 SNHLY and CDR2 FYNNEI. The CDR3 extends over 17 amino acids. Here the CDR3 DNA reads TGTGCCAGCAGTTCGCGGCTAGCGGGAGGGCCTTACAATGAGCAGTTCTTC. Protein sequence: CASSSRLAGGPYNEQFF.

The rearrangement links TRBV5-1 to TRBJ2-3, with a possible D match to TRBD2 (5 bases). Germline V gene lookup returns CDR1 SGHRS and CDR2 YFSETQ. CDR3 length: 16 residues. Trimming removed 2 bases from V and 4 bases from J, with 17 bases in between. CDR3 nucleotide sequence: TGCGCCAGCAGCTTAACGGGTGGACTCTTGGCAGATACGCAGTATTTT. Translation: CASSLTGGLLADTQYF. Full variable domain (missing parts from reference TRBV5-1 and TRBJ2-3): KAGVTQTPRYLIKTRGQQVTLSCSPISGHRSVSWYQQTPGQGLQFLFEYFSETQRNKGNFPGRFSGRQFSNSRSEMNVSTLELGDSALYLCASSLTGGLLADTQYFGPGTRLTVL.

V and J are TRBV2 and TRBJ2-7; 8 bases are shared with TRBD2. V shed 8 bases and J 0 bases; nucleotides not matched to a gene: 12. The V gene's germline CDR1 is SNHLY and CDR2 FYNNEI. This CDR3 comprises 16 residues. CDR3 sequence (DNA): TGTGCCAGCTCGGAGCTAGCGGGCGCCGCCTCCTACGAGCAGTACTTC. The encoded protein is CASSELAGAASYEQYF.

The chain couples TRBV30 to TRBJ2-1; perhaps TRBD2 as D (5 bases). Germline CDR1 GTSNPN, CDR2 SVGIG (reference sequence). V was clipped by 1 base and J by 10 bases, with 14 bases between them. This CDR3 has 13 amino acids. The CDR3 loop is CAWSENLRAEQFF. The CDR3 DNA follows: TGTGCCTGGAGTGAGAATTTGCGGGCGGAGCAGTTCTTC.

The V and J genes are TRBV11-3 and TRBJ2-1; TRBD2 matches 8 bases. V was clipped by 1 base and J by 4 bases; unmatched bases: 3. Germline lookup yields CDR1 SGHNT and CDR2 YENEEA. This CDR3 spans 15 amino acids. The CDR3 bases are TGTGCCAGCAGCTTAGCGGGAGGGGTTTACAATGAGCAGTTCTTC. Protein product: CASSLAGGVYNEQFF.

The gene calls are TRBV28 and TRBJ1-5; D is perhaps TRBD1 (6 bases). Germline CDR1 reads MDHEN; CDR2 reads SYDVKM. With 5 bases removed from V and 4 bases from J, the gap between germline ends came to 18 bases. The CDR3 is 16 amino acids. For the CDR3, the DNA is TGTGCCAGCAGTGACCCCAACAGGGTCCGGAATCAGCCCCAGCATTTT. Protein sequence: CASSDPNRVRNQPQHF.

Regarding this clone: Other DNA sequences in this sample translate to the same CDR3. CDR3 DNA sequence: TGTGCCAGCTCACCACTGACGGGGGACACTGAAGCTTTCTTT. It specifies CASSPLTGDTEAFF. The V gene is TRBV18, the J gene TRBJ1-1, with D possibly matching TRBD1 (5 bases). This CDR3 comprises 14 residues. Deletions cut 1 base from V and 3 bases from J, with 9 bases between. CDR1 and CDR2 (germline): KGHSH, LQKENI.

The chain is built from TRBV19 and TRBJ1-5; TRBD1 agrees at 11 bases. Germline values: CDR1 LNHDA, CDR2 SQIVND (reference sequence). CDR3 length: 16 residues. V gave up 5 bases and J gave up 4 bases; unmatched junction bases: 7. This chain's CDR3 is CASSVIGTGGNQPQHF. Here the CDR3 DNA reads TGTGCCAGTAGTGTCATCGGGACAGGGGGAAATCAGCCCCAGCATTTT.

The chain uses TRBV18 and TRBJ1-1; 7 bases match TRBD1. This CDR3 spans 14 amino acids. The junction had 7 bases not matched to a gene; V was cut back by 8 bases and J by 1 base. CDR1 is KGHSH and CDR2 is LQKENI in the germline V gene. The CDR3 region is CASRIGGWNTEAFF. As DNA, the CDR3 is TGTGCCAGCCGGATAGGGGGCTGGAACACTGAAGCTTTCTTT.

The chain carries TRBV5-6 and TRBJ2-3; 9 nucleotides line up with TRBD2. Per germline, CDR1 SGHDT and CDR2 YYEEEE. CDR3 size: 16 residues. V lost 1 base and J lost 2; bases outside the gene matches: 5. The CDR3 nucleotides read TGTGCCAGCAGCTTGTTTCTAGCGGGAATCACAGATACGCAGTATTTT. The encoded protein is CASSLFLAGITDTQYF.

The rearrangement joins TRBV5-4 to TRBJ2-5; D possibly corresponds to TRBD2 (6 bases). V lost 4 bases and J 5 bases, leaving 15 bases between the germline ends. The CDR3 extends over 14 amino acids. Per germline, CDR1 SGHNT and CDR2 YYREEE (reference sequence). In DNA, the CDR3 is TGTGCCAGCAGCACCAAACTAGCTCTGGAGACCCAGTACTTC. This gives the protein CASSTKLALETQYF.

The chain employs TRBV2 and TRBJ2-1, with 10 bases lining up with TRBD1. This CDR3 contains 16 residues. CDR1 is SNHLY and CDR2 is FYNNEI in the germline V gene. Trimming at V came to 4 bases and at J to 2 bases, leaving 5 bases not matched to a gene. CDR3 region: CASSGQGASAYNEQFF. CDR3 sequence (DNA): TGTGCCAGCAGTGGACAGGGGGCTAGCGCCTACAATGAGCAGTTCTTC.

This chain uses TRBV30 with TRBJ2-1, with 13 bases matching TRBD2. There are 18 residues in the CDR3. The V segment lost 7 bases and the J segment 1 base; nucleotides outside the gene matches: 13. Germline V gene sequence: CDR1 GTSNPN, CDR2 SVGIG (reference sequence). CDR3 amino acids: CASPLRGLAGTSYNEQFF. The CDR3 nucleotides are TGTGCCTCCCCCCTCCGGGGACTAGCGGGGACTTCCTACAATGAGCAGTTCTTC.

Here the CDR3 reads CASSRDRIHEQFF. Written as DNA, the CDR3 is TGTGCCAGCAGTAGAGACAGGATCCATGAGCAGTTCTTC. This sequence joins TRBV25-1 and TRBJ2-1, with a weak D call TRBD1 (6 bases). The CDR3 length is 13 residues. V was pared by 5 bases and J by 8 bases, with 13 bases between. Germline CDR1 is MGHDK and CDR2 is SYGVNS.

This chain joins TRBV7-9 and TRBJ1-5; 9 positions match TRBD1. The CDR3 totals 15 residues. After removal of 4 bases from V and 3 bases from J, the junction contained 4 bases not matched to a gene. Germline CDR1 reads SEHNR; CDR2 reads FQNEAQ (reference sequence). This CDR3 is CASSSQGAFNQPQHF. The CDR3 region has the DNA TGTGCCAGCAGCTCACAGGGGGCTTTCAATCAGCCCCAGCATTTT.

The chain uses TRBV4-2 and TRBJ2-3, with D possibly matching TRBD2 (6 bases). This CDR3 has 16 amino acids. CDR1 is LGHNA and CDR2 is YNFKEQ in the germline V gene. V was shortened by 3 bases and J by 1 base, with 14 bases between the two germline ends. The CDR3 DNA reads TGTGCCAGCAGCCAGGAACTAGCCCCGCGCACAGATACGCAGTATTTT. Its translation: CASSQELAPRTDTQYF.

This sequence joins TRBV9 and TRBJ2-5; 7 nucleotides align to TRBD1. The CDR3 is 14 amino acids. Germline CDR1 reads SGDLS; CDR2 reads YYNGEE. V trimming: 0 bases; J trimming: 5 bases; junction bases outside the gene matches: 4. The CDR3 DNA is TGTGCCAGCAGCGTAGAAGGGGGCGGGGAGACCCAGTACTTC. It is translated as CASSVEGGGETQYF.

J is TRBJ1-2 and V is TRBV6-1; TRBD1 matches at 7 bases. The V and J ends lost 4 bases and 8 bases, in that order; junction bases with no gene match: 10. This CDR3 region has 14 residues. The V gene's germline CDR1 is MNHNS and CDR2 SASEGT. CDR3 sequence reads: CASSAGEGAEGYTF. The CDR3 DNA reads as TGTGCCAGCAGTGCCGGCGAGGGGGCGGAAGGCTACACCTTC.

The CDR3 protein is CASSDRGVGAFF. The CDR3 coding sequence is TGTGCCAGCAGTGACAGGGGGGTTGGAGCTTTCTTT. The chain combines TRBV2 with TRBJ1-1; TRBD1 agrees at 7 bases. The V segment lost 3 bases and the J segment 10 bases; nucleotides outside the gene matches: 5. Looked up from germline, CDR1 is SNHLY and CDR2 is FYNNEI. This CDR3 is built from 12 residues.

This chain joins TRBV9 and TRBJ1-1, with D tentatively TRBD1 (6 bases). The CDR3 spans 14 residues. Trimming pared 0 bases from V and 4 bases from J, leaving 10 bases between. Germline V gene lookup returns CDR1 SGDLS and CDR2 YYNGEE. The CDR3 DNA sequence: TGTGCCAGCAGCGTAGCTCCCAGGGGCACTGAAGCTTTCTTT. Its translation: CASSVAPRGTEAFF.